This T cell receptor (beta chain) derives from a study of tissue T cells after allogeneic stem cell transplantation (dated by TCRdb to 2022 to 2024). For the wider study: The study profiled TCR beta repertoires in many tissues obtained from research autopsies of patients with and without GVHD, and also in mouse models of GVHD. The human arm was conducted as a prospective observational study, and neither blinding nor randomization was performed.

The protocol used for the library was the immunoSEQ multiplex PCR assay. TCRbeta CDR3 sequencing was done by Adaptive Biotechnologies at survey depth, reporting CDR3 sequences, V/J genes, productive frequency and template counts. Amplification of TCR beta CDR3 regions started from genomic DNA instead of RNA. As for how the authors treated the data: Pairwise repertoire overlap between tissues was quantified with Jensen-Shannon divergence, where 1 means complete divergence and 0 identical. Tissues were grouped by single-linkage agglomerative hierarchical clustering of pairwise JSD values, and the clustering results were shown as dendrograms. GLIPH2 was applied to all patient samples using simulation_depth 1000, kmer_min_depth 3, and cdr3_length_cutoff 8, and only groups with more than two unique CDR3s were retained. A standardized tissue-overlap score was generated by extrapolating Jaccard GLIPH-group overlap across patients to a standard repertoire size of 1000 clones. Associations of diversity with clinical or experimental variables used linear mixed-effect models with tissue fixed effects and individual random effects. In TCRdb, the immuneACCESS table is reduced to in-frame sequences with V and J assigned. These tables do not hold every clone; where another copy was compared, an unresolved V gene accounts for under half, and the others remain unexplained. V, J and clone size are those of that table, while D and trimming were read from the DNA. This sample lists approximately 45,000 clones; about three quarters were detected once. The ten largest clones take up roughly 0.55% of the sample.

The paper's findings and limits, for the study overall: Sampling depth was acknowledged as a limitation, and the patient cohort was both small and clinically heterogeneous. Which tissue TCRs were alloreactive or antigen-specific was not determined in the study, and some clones might have been persisting host cells. Only a few T cell clones appeared in more than one patient, yet motif-based clustering showed tissue-specific repertoire signatures that were shared between patients. Within patients, how anatomically similar tissues were was a major factor shaping TCR repertoire composition, regardless of disease or transplant status. In both patients and mice, T cells from blood and spleen picked up only a limited part of the TCR repertoire that was detected in tissues.

The germline V gene (reference sequence) supplies CDR1 LGHNA and CDR2 YNLKQL. Compared with germline, V lacks 4 bases and J lacks 4 bases; bases without a gene match: 3. Measured from the cysteine to the phenylalanine, the CDR3 is 13 residues long. Only the CDR3 bases that were read are kept: 36 of them, in frame from base 1. As regards this clone: Its antigen is not yet known. For this mouse receptor, gene names and germline sequences are murine. The read stops 1 residue short of the end of the CDR3; the missing end is completed from the germline J gene.

Sequenced sample: sorted cells pooled from one or two spleens. Rearrangement joined TRBV5 to TRBJ2-7; a stretch of 8 junction bases matches TRBD1. This TCR derives from a pool of C57BL/6 mice in good health. Here the CDR3 is given as CASSPQGGYEQYF. CDR3 DNA, as far as it was read: TGTGCCAGCAGCCCACAGGGGGGATATGAACAGTAC.